Below, 27 T cell receptor beta chains from the same sample are listed, as sequenced in a study of T-cell memory formation after mild COVID-19. TCRdb re-called the 5' RACE reads through MiXCR, storing one row per CDR3 protein. The sample includes around 410,000 distinct CDR3 sequences, less than 25% seen only once; the top ten take around 13%. Sequenced input: PBMCs or a T cell subset sorted from them (not recorded which). The receptors were gathered from an adult woman who had mild COVID-19 (a few samples of this study predate the infection). Cell type and time point are not known.

This clonotype was seen only a few times. The chain has TRBV7-3 and TRBJ1-3; D unclear. The CDR3 has 13 residues. The germline V gene encodes CDR1 SGHTA and CDR2 FQGTGA. V was trimmed by 6 bases and J by 4 bases, leaving 10 bases between them. The CDR3: CASSFEQGNTIYF. The CDR3, as DNA: TGTGCCAGCAGTTTTGAACAGGGAAACACCATATATTTT.

The CDR3 region has the DNA TGCGCCAGCAGCTTGGGTGGTATGGGTAGCACTGAAGCTTTCTTT. Translation gives CASSLGGMGSTEAFF. The chain combines TRBV5-1 with TRBJ1-1, with D uncertain. The CDR3 sequence is 15 residues long. The germline V gene has CDR1 SGHRS and CDR2 YFSETQ. V was pared by 0 bases and J by 4 bases, with 13 bases between.

The J gene is TRBJ1-4, the V gene TRBV29-1; D is perhaps TRBD1 (6 bases). The V gene's germline CDR1 is SQVTM and CDR2 ANQGSEA. V lost 7 bases and J lost 7, with 13 bases in between. The CDR3 loop spans 12 amino acids. The CDR3 nucleotides read TGCAGCGCAGGATACAGGGCTGAAAAACTGTTTTTT. Its protein product is CSAGYRAEKLFF.

A few counts support this clonotype. V is TRBV7-2 and J is TRBJ1-2, with D possibly being TRBD1 (5 bases). Germline CDR1 reads SGHTA; CDR2 reads FQGNSA. This CDR3 is 14 amino acids long. V lost 2 bases to trimming and J lost 14 bases, with 21 bases between them. DNA of the CDR3: TGTGCCAGCAGCTTACGGTCTGCGACAGCAAAAGGGACCTTC. As protein: CASSLRSATAKGTF.

A few counts support this clonotype. V and J are TRBV6-6 and TRBJ2-7; D may be TRBD2 (6 bases). The germline V gene encodes CDR1 MNHNY and CDR2 SVGAGI (reference sequence). Trimming cost V 2 bases and J 5 bases, with 19 bases left between them. CDR3 length equals 16 residues. The CDR3 loop is CASSYVVVGSGNEQYF. CDR3 coding DNA: TGTGCCAGCAGTTACGTGGTGGTCGGGAGCGGCAACGAGCAGTACTTC.

The DNA of the CDR3 is TGCAGTGCCCAGAGAGCCGCGTTCTTC. Translating it yields CSAQRAAFF. The chain recombines TRBV20-1 with TRBJ2-1; D is undetermined. Per germline, CDR1 DFQATT and CDR2 SNEGSKA (reference sequence). Trimming removed 6 bases from V and 15 bases from J, with 12 bases in between. The CDR3 contains 9 residues.

This clonotype was counted a few times. The chain is built from TRBV7-9 and TRBJ1-1; D is possibly TRBD1 (5 bases). This CDR3 region has 14 residues. Between the trimmed V and J ends, which lost 1 base and 7 bases, there was a span of 13 bases. Per the germline V gene, CDR1 is SEHNR and CDR2 is FQNEAQ (reference sequence). CDR3 region: CASSLEVSGGEAFF. Here the CDR3 DNA reads TGTGCCAGCAGCTTAGAGGTTTCCGGGGGTGAAGCTTTCTTT.

This clonotype was found many times. This chain links TRBV12-3 or TRBV12-4 with TRBJ2-3, with D possibly being TRBD2 (6 bases). Between the trimmed V and J ends, which lost 5 bases and 0 bases, there was a span of 12 bases. The CDR3 runs 15 residues. CDR3 in amino acids: CASSRRRGSTDTQYF. The CDR3, as DNA: TGTGCCAGCAGTCGACGGCGGGGCAGCACAGATACGCAGTATTTT.

The chain is built from TRBV4-1 and TRBJ1-6; tentatively, D is TRBD1 (5 bases). The germline V and J ends were trimmed by 1 base and 14 bases, with 21 bases remaining between them. This CDR3 contains 16 residues. Germline V lookup: CDR1 MGHRA, CDR2 YSYEKL. CDR3 in DNA: TGCGCCAGCAGCCAAGCACCCCCTAGGGACGGGGCGGCCCTCCACTTT. It is translated as CASSQAPPRDGAALHF.

This chain uses TRBV7-9 with TRBJ2-1, with a possible D match to TRBD2 (6 bases). This CDR3 comprises 14 residues. The germline V gene has CDR1 SEHNR and CDR2 FQNEAQ (reference sequence). The V end was cut by 7 bases, the J end by 1 base, with 11 bases between. CDR3 DNA sequence: TGTGCCAGCACCCTTAGCGGATCCTACAATGAGCAGTTCTTC. It yields the protein CASTLSGSYNEQFF. Based on the CDR3 plus reference TRBV7-9 and TRBJ2-1, the full variable domain is DTGVSQNPRHKITKRGQNVTFRCDPISEHNRLYWYRQTLGQGPEFLTYFQNEAQLEKSRLLSDRFSAERPKGSFSTLEIQRTEQGDSAMYLCASTLSGSYNEQFFGPGTRLTVL.

This rearrangement joins TRBV5-6 to TRBJ2-3, with 7 bases aligning to TRBD2. Germline CDR1 and CDR2: SGHDT and YYEEEE. J was trimmed by 2 bases and V by 0 bases; bases with no gene match: 6. The CDR3 runs to 16 residues. CDR3 nucleotides: TGTGCCAGCAGCTTGGTCGGCGGGAGCCTCACAGATACGCAGTATTTT. Translating it yields CASSLVGGSLTDTQYF. Using reference TRBV5-6 and TRBJ2-3 for the parts outside the CDR3, the full variable domain is DAGVTQSPTHLIKTRGQQVTLRCSPKSGHDTVSWYQQALGQGPQFIFQYYEEEERQRGNFPDRFSGHQFPNYSSELNVNALLLGDSALYLCASSLVGGSLTDTQYFGPGTRLTVL.

In this sample, this clonotype turned up a few times. The chain employs TRBV18 and TRBJ2-7; 7 bases are a match to TRBD1. CDR1 and CDR2 (germline): KGHSH, LQKENI. The CDR3 contains 14 residues. V shed 6 bases, J shed 0 bases, and the junction held 5 bases outside the gene matches. This CDR3 is CASSPGQNSYEQYF. CDR3 DNA: TGTGCCAGCTCGCCGGGACAGAACTCCTACGAGCAGTACTTC.

Turning to this clonotype: Mismatch with germline at one junction end may stem from a read error. The V and J genes are TRBV6-6 and TRBJ2-1; D might be TRBD2 (12 bases). Germline lookup yields CDR1 MNHNY and CDR2 SVGAGI (reference sequence). CDR3 length: 19 amino acids. The CDR3 DNA is TGTGCCAGCGGTTACGGACAGGGGGCTAGCGGGAGGGCCTACAATGAGCAGTTCTTC. Translating it yields CASGYGQGASGRAYNEQFF.

The chain joins TRBV7-9 to TRBJ2-3, with 9 bases identical to TRBD2. CDR1 is SEHNR, CDR2 FQNEAQ, per germline (reference sequence). With 6 bases clipped from V and 2 bases from J, the junction kept 15 bases outside the gene matches. The CDR3 length is 18 residues. The CDR3 sequence is CASRSGGRAHQDTDTQYF. In DNA, the CDR3 is TGTGCCAGCAGATCCGGCGGGAGGGCCCATCAGGACACAGATACGCAGTATTTT.

The rearrangement joins TRBV24-1 to TRBJ1-2; D is undetermined. Per the germline V gene, CDR1 is KGHDR and CDR2 is SFDVKD. CDR3 length: 13 residues. V lost 2 bases to trimming and J lost 8 bases, with 11 bases between them. The CDR3 region has the DNA TGTGCCACCAGTGATTGGACCCCGGGAGGCTACACCTTC. Its translation is CATSDWTPGGYTF.

J is TRBJ2-7 and V is TRBV7-8, with 11 bases fitting TRBD1. Germline-derived CDR1 and CDR2 are SGHVS and FQNEAQ. The CDR3 has 13 amino acids. The CDR3 DNA is TGTGCTACTGGGGACAGGGGGTCCTACGAGCAGTACTTC. Protein: CATGDRGSYEQYF.

This rearrangement joins TRBV5-1 to TRBJ2-1; 7 bases align to TRBD1. The CDR3 totals 15 residues. The J segment lost 0 bases and the V segment lost 8 bases, leaving 8 bases of the junction unmatched. Germline V lookup: CDR1 SGHRS, CDR2 YFSETQ. CDR3 DNA: TGCGCCAGGAGAGGGGGCGCTACCTCCTACAATGAGCAGTTCTTC. It encodes CARRGGATSYNEQFF.

This clonotype was counted a few times. The chain links TRBV20-1 to TRBJ2-7; TRBD2 is a possible D gene (6 bases). CDR1 is DFQATT, CDR2 SNEGSKA, per germline (reference sequence). V was cut by 6 bases and J by 3 bases, with 9 bases left in between. This CDR3 region has 11 residues. CDR3 amino acids: CSATDYYEQYF. CDR3 DNA sequence: TGCAGTGCAACGGACTACTACGAGCAGTACTTC.

The V and J genes are TRBV7-6 and TRBJ2-2; the match to TRBD1 covers 9 bases. Germline V gene lookup returns CDR1 SGHVS and CDR2 FNYEAQ. The junction had 6 bases not matched to a gene; V was cut back by 8 bases and J by 8 bases. The CDR3 has 13 residues. CDR3 in amino acids: CASRQGDSGELFF. The CDR3 DNA is TGTGCCAGCCGACAGGGGGATTCGGGGGAGCTGTTTTTT.

This clonotype showed up just a few times. The genes are TRBV12-3 or TRBV12-4 and TRBJ1-4; no clear D. CDR3 length: 15 amino acids. V was cut by 4 bases and J by 5 bases, with 14 bases left in between. The CDR3: CASSSYGSKNEKLFF. The CDR3 DNA follows: TGTGCCAGCAGTTCTTACGGCTCGAAAAATGAAAAACTGTTTTTT.

The chain is built from TRBV4-3 and TRBJ1-1; D gene ambiguous. CDR1 is LGHNA, CDR2 YSLEER, per germline. The CDR3 runs to 13 residues. V was trimmed by 0 bases and J by 11 bases, leaving 13 bases between them. The CDR3 DNA reads TGCGCCAGCAGCCAAGATCGGACGTTCCGGGCTTTCTTT. This sequence encodes CASSQDRTFRAFF.

In its sample, this clonotype was seen a few times. The rearrangement joins TRBV4-3 to TRBJ2-7; the D gene is possibly TRBD1 (5 bases). This CDR3 is 16 amino acids long. The V gene lost 0 bases and the J gene lost 1 base, with 13 bases spanning the gap. The germline V gene has CDR1 LGHNA and CDR2 YSLEER. CDR3 in amino acids: CASSQDGAGLSYEQYF. The CDR3 DNA reads as TGCGCCAGCAGCCAAGATGGGGCAGGGCTTTCCTACGAGCAGTACTTC.

The chain couples TRBV5-1 to TRBJ2-1; D unresolved. This CDR3 is 13 amino acids long. Trimming took off 2 bases at V and 6 bases at J, with 9 bases between the two ends. Germline V lookup: CDR1 SGHRS, CDR2 YFSETQ. For the CDR3, the DNA is TGCGCCAGCAGCTTCGGTTACATCAATGAGCAGTTCTTC. This sequence encodes CASSFGYINEQFF.

This CDR3 reads CASSTGGGPSYNEQFF. In DNA, the CDR3 is TGCGCCAGCAGCACCGGAGGGGGCCCCTCCTACAATGAGCAGTTCTTC. The chain links TRBV5-1 to TRBJ2-1, with D possibly TRBD1 on 7 matching bases. Germline V CDR1 and CDR2: SGHRS, YFSETQ. The CDR3 runs 16 residues. V was clipped by 4 bases and J by 0 bases, with 14 bases between them. Combining the CDR3 with reference TRBV5-1 and TRBJ2-1 gives the whole variable domain KAGVTQTPRYLIKTRGQQVTLSCSPISGHRSVSWYQQTPGQGLQFLFEYFSETQRNKGNFPGRFSGRQFSNSRSEMNVSTLELGDSALYLCASSTGGGPSYNEQFFGPGTRLTVL.

This clonotype was seen only a few times. This rearrangement joins TRBV19 to TRBJ2-2, with 7 nucleotides matching TRBD1. Germline loops: CDR1 LNHDA, CDR2 SQIVND (reference sequence). The length of the CDR3 is 13 residues. Trimming cost V 8 bases and J 6 bases; bases outside gene matches: 6. CDR3 loop: CASVRGTAGELFF. CDR3 DNA: TGTGCCAGTGTCAGGGGGACGGCCGGGGAGCTGTTTTTT. The whole variable domain, remainder taken from reference TRBV19 and TRBJ2-2, is DGGITQSPKYLFRKEGQNVTLSCEQNLNHDAMYWYRQDPGQGLRLIYYSQIVNDFQKGDIAEGYSVSREKKESFPLTVTSAQKNPTAFYLCASVRGTAGELFFGEGSRLTVL.

This clonotype was observed a handful of times. The J gene is TRBJ2-2, the V gene TRBV5-1; 11 positions agree with TRBD1. Trimming took 4 bases from V and 3 from J; bases not matched to a gene: 11. The V gene's germline CDR1 is SGHRS and CDR2 YFSETQ. The CDR3 sequence is 18 residues long. CDR3 in DNA: TGCGCCAGCAGCACGATCGAACCGGGACAGGGGGACACCGGGGAGCTGTTTTTT. Protein sequence: CASSTIEPGQGDTGELFF.

Ten or more counts support this clonotype. The CDR3 sequence is CASSPDRNEQFF. As DNA, the CDR3 is TGTGCCAGCTCCCCGGATCGCAATGAGCAGTTCTTC. The gene calls are TRBV18 and TRBJ2-1; D is unresolved. V shed 6 bases and J shed 6 bases, with 9 bases lying between them. The CDR3 is made up of 12 amino acids. Per the germline V gene, CDR1 is KGHSH and CDR2 is LQKENI.